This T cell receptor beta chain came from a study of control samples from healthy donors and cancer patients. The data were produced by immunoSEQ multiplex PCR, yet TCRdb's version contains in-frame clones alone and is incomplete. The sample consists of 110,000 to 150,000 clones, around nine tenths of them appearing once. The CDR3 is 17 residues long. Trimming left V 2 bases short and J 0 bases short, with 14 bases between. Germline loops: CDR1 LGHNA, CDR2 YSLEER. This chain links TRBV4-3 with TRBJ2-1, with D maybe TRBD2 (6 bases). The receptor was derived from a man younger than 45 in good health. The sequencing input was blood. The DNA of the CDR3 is TGCGCCAGCAGCCAATTCGCGACTAGTAGCTCCTACAATGAGCAGTTCTTC. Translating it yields CASSQFATSSSYNEQFF.